This T cell receptor beta chain was sequenced for a study of cytomegalovirus exposure and HLA in healthy donors. This CDR3 contains 15 residues. Trimming cost V 0 bases and J 5 bases, with 12 bases left between them. Germline loops: CDR1 SGHTS, CDR2 YDEGEE. 13 Jbeta primers and 60 Vbeta primers were used for the PCR. Assay used: immunoSEQ multiplex PCR; TCRdb lists only in-frame clones, some missing. The sample carries about 99,000 clones, under 80% recorded once. Input material: PBMCs. This rearrangement joins TRBV5-8 to TRBJ1-5; tentative D call: TRBD1 (6 bases). This sequence originates from a young woman in good health and CMV-seropositive. DNA of the CDR3: TGTGCCAGCAGCTTGGGGACAGCTTTCGATCAGCCCCAGCATTTT. Its protein is CASSLGTAFDQPQHF.